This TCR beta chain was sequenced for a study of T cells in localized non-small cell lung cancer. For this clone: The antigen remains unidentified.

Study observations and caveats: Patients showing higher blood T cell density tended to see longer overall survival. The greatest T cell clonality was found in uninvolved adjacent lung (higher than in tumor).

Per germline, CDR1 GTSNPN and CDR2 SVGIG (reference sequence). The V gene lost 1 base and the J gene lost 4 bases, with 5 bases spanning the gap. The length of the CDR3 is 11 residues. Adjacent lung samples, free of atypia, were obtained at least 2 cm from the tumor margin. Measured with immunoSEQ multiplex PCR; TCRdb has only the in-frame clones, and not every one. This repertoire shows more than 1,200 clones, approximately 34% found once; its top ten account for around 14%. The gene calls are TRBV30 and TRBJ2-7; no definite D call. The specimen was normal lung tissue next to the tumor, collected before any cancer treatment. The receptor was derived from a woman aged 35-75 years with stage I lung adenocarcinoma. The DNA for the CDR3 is TGTGCCTGGAGTGGACTGTACGAGCAGTACTTC. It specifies CAWSGLYEQYF.